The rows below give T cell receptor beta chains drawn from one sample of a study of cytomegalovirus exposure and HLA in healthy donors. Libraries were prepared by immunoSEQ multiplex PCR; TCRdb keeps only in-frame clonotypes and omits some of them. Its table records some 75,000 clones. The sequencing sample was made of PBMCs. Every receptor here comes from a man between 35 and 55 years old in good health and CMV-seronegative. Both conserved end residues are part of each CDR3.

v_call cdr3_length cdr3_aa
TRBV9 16 CASSALTGKSGNTIYF
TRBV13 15 CASSFGQGATGELFF
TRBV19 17 CASSDRRAGGYTGELFF
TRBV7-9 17 CASSLGMASGDYNEQFF
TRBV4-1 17 CASSQDHQQGNFYGYTF
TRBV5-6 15 CASSREGVANEKLFF
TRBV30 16 CAWSRDRGTNTGELFF
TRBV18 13 CASSPERSLEQYF
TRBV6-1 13 CASSTGGLYEQYF
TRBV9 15 CASSELASSGNTIYF
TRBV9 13 CASRGGYTDTQYF
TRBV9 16 CASSPRLAASTDTQYF
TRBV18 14 CASSRGESNYGYTF
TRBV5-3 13 CARSFSADYEAFF
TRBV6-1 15 CASSEKGRGNYEQYF
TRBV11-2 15 CASSPSETGNNEQFF
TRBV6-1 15 CASSEDSGLSYEQYF
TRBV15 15 CATSTRPGDTDTQYF
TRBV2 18 CASSRGLGTGRGNTEAFF
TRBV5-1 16 CASSKTSGSSYNEQFF
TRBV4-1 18 CASSQVDMGLASYNEQFF
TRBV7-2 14 CASSPLAFSYEQYF
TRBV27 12 CASSFHTDTQYF
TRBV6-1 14 CASTSGQVMTEQYF
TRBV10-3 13 CAISEAGRGEQYF
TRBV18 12 CASSLGDQPQHF
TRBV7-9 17 CASRRGLAGAGTGELFF
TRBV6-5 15 CASSTTSGGYNEQFF
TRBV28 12 CASSFRGGKLFF
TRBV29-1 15 CSVDRDRRSNQPQHF
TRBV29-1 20 CSVLGSKGLAGDGAYNEQFF
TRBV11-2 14 CASKPRFWSYEQYF
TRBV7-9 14 CASSLRRGTGELFF
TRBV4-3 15 CASSQDPGQLNEQFF
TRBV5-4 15 CASSLGGGGSYEQYF
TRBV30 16 CASNRDRNSGANVLTF
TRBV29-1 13 CSVSAGGQETQYF
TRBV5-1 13 CASSSQRQEIQYF
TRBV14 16 CASSQAGSHSGNTIYF
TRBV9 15 CASSAGLAGVGEQFF
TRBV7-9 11 CASSYTGEQFF
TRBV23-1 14 CASSNGTLQETQYF
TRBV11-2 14 CASRRTGGGEKLFF
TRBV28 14 CASSPRQGHQPQHF
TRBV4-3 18 CASSQDVSIRDRAYGYTF
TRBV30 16 CAWRVMDRKGTGELFF
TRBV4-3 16 CASSQALGPNTGELFF
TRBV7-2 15 CASSLDRTNQETQYF
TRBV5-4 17 CASSFDREMTRSYGYTF